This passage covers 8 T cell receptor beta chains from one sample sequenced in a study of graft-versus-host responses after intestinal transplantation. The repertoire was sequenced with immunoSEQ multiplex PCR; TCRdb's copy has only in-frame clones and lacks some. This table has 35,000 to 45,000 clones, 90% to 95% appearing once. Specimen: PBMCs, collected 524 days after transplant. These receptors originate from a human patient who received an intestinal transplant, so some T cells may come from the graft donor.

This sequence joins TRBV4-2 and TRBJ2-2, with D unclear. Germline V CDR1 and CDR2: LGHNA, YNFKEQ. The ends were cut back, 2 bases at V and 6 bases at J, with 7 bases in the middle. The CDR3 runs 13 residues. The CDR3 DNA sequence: TGTGCCAGCAGCCAAACCCTAGCCGGGGAGCTGTTTTTT. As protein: CASSQTLAGELFF.

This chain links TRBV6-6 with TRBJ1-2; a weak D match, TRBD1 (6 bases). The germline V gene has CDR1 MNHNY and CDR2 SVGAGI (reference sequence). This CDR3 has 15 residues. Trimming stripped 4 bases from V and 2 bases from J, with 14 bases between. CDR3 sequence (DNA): TGTGCCAGCAGTTCAACGAGGACAGCGAACTATGGCTACACCTTC. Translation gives CASSSTRTANYGYTF.

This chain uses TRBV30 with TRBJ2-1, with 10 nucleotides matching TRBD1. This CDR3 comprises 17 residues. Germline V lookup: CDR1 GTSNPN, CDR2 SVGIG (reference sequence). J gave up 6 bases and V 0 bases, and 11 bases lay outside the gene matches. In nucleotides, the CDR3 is TGTGCCTGGAGTGTACGGGACAGGGGTCGATGGCCCAATGAGCAGTTCTTC. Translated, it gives CAWSVRDRGRWPNEQFF.

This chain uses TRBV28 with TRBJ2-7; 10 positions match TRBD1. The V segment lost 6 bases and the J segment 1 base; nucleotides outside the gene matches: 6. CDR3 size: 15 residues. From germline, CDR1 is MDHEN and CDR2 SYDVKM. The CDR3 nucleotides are TGTGCCAGCAGGGGGACAGGGGTACTTTCCTACGAGCAGTACTTC. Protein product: CASRGTGVLSYEQYF.

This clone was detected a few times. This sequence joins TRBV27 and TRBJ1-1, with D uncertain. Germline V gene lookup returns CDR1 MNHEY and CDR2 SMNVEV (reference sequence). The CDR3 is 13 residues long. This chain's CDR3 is CASFSGMNTEAFF. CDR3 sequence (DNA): TGTGCAAGCTTCAGCGGGATGAACACTGAAGCTTTCTTT.

The CDR3 sequence is CASRKGSQPQHF. The CDR3 DNA reads TGTGCCAGCAGAAAGGGAAGCCAGCCCCAGCATTTT. This chain links TRBV27 with TRBJ1-5; D gene unclear. The germline gives CDR1 MNHEY, CDR2 SMNVEV (reference sequence). The CDR3 runs to 12 residues. V was trimmed by 6 bases and J by 7 bases, leaving 10 bases between them.

The CDR3 protein is CASSLSGTGELFF. The CDR3 region has the DNA TGTGCCAGCAGCCTCTCCGGGACCGGGGAGCTGTTTTTT. The V call is TRBV11-3, the J call TRBJ2-2; D is ambiguous. V was trimmed by 5 bases and J by 5 bases, leaving 9 bases between them. Looked up from germline, CDR1 is SGHNT and CDR2 is YENEEA. The CDR3 contains 13 residues.

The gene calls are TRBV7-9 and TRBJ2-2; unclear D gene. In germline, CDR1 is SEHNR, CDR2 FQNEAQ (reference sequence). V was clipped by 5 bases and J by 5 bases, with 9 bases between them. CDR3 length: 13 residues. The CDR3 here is CASSLSGTGELFF. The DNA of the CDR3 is TGTGCCAGCAGCCTCTCCGGGACCGGGGAGCTGTTTTTT.